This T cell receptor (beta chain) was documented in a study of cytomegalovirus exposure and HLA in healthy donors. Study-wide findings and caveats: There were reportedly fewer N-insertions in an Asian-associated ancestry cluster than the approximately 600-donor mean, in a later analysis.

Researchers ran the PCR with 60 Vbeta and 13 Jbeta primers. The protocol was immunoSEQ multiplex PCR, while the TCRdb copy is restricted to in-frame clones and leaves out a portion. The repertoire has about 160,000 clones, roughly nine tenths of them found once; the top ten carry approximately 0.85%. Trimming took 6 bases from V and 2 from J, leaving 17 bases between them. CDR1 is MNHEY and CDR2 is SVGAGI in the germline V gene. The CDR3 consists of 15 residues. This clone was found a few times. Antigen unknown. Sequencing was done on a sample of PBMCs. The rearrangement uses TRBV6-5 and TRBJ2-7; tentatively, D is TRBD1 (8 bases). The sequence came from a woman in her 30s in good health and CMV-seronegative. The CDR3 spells CASSPSGTGTYEQYF. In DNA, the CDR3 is TGTGCCAGCAGCCCGAGCGGGACAGGTACCTACGAGCAGTACTTC.